Listed below are T cell receptor beta chains from one sample, sequenced in a study of T cells expressing NK-cell markers. TCRdb reprocessed the 5' RACE reads, keeping one entry per CDR3 protein, no DNA. The specimen's table records under 500,000 distinct CDR3 sequences. Sequenced material: blood T cells: a sorted CD56 or NKG2C T cell subset, CD4+ or CD8+ T cells, or bulk PBMC T cells (not recorded which). Source of these receptors: a woman between 18 and 75 years old in good health. Each CDR3 is given with its conserved first and last residue. The order of the fields is V gene, J gene, CDR3 protein.

v_call: TRBV5-1
j_call: TRBJ2-2
cdr3_aa: CASSFSGANTGELFF

v_call: TRBV12-3/TRBV12-4
j_call: TRBJ1-2
cdr3_aa: CASSSPGHPMGYTF

v_call: TRBV10-3
j_call: TRBJ2-3
cdr3_aa: CASQPSGGTDTQYF

v_call: TRBV29-1
j_call: TRBJ2-7
cdr3_aa: CSVDVESGHEQYF

v_call: TRBV7-9
j_call: TRBJ2-1
cdr3_aa: CASSTGTGGAGHNEQFF

v_call: TRBV15
j_call: TRBJ2-6
cdr3_aa: CATSGGSGANVLTF

v_call: TRBV28
j_call: TRBJ2-7
cdr3_aa: CASSFKVPYEQYF

v_call: TRBV7-9
j_call: TRBJ2-7
cdr3_aa: CASRQLGNEQYF

v_call: TRBV6-5
j_call: TRBJ2-7
cdr3_aa: CASSYHTGQFSYEQYF

v_call: TRBV19
j_call: TRBJ2-1
cdr3_aa: CASTAGGAREQFF

v_call: TRBV13
j_call: TRBJ2-5
cdr3_aa: CASSLGLAGGLETQYF

v_call: TRBV9
j_call: TRBJ2-3
cdr3_aa: CASSGDRPYGTDTQYF

v_call: TRBV6-5
j_call: TRBJ1-6
cdr3_aa: CASSLPASGESSYNSPLHF

v_call: TRBV18
j_call: TRBJ2-3
cdr3_aa: CASSPVGSPGDTQYF

v_call: TRBV12-3/TRBV12-4
j_call: TRBJ2-7
cdr3_aa: CASSSTGTSSYEQYF

v_call: TRBV7-8
j_call: TRBJ2-2
cdr3_aa: CASSLRLGAGANTGELFF

v_call: TRBV20-1
j_call: TRBJ2-3
cdr3_aa: CSASHRASGLDTQYF

v_call: TRBV4-1
j_call: TRBJ1-1
cdr3_aa: CASSQDRTEAFF

v_call: TRBV6-2/TRBV6-3
j_call: TRBJ2-2
cdr3_aa: CASSRGGARTGELFF

v_call: TRBV10-3
j_call: TRBJ1-1
cdr3_aa: CAISGGQGGTEAFF

v_call: TRBV15
j_call: TRBJ2-7
cdr3_aa: CATSRARGLAAYEQYF

v_call: TRBV6-1
j_call: TRBJ2-2
cdr3_aa: CATNRGLAVNTGELFF

v_call: TRBV10-3
j_call: TRBJ2-3
cdr3_aa: CAIRDTGTDTQYF

v_call: TRBV5-1
j_call: TRBJ1-2
cdr3_aa: CASSSVGTGVNGYTF

v_call: TRBV16
j_call: TRBJ1-1
cdr3_aa: CASSRSTREAFF

v_call: TRBV11-1
j_call: TRBJ2-1
cdr3_aa: CASSSKTSRNEQFF

v_call: TRBV3-1
j_call: TRBJ1-5
cdr3_aa: CASSHTGVQPQHF

v_call: TRBV20-1
j_call: TRBJ2-5
cdr3_aa: CSARASGGGRETQYF

v_call: TRBV5-1
j_call: TRBJ2-2
cdr3_aa: CASSFIGYGAGELFF

v_call: TRBV28
j_call: TRBJ2-1
cdr3_aa: CASRAGLPLQFF

v_call: TRBV4-3
j_call: TRBJ1-5
cdr3_aa: CASSQDRDSNQPQHF

v_call: TRBV27
j_call: TRBJ1-2
cdr3_aa: CASSTLTGEHGYTF

v_call: TRBV6-5
j_call: TRBJ2-3
cdr3_aa: CASSNRALGGDTQYF

v_call: TRBV4-3
j_call: TRBJ1-1
cdr3_aa: CASSEDPGGNTEAFF

v_call: TRBV30
j_call: TRBJ2-1
cdr3_aa: CAWSQAPGGNEQFF